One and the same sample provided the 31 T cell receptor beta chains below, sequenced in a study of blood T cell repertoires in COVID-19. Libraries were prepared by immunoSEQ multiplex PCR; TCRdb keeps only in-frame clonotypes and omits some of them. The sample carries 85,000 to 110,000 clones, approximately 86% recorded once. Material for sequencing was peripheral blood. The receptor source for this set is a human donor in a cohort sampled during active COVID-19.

CDR3 residues: CASSLVSSYEQYF. CDR3 coding DNA: TGTGCCAGCAGCTTGGTCAGCTCCTACGAGCAGTACTTC. The chain has TRBV5-4 and TRBJ2-7; D gene uncertain. CDR3 length: 13 amino acids. From germline, CDR1 is SGHNT and CDR2 YYREEE (reference sequence). V lost 0 bases to trimming and J lost 0 bases, with 4 bases between them.

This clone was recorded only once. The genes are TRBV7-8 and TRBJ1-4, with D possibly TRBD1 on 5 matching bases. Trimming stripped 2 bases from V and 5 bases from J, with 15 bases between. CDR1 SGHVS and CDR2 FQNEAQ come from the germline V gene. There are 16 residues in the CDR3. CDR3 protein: CASSLRFRQPNEKLFF. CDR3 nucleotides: TGTGCCAGCAGCTTAAGATTTCGACAGCCGAATGAAAAACTGTTTTTT.

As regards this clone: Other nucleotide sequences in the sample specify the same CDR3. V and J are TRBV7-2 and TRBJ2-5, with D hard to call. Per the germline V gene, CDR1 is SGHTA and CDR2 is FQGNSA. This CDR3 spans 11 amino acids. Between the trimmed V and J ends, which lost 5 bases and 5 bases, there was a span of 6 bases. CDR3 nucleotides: TGTGCCAGCAGCCCCCGGGAGACCCAGTACTTC. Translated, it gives CASSPRETQYF. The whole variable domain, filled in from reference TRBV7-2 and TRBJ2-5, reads GAGVSQSPSNKVTEKGKDVELRCDPISGHTALYWYRQSLGQGLEFLIYFQGNSAPDKSGLPSDRFSAERTGGSVSTLTIQRTQQEDSAVYLCASSPRETQYFGPGTRLLVL.

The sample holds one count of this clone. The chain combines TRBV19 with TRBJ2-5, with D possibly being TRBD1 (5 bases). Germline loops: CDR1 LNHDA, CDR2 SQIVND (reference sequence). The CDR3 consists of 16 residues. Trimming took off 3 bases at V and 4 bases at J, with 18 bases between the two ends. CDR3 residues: CASSIVGVRQGETQYF. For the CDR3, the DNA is TGTGCCAGTAGTATTGTAGGAGTGCGGCAGGGAGAGACCCAGTACTTC.

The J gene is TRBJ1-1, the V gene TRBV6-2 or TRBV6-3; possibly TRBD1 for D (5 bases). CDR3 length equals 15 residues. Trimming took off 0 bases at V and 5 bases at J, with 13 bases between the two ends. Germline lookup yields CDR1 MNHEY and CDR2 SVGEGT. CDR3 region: CASSYSRRGGTEAFF. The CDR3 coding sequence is TGTGCCAGCAGTTACTCGAGAAGGGGAGGAACTGAAGCTTTCTTT.

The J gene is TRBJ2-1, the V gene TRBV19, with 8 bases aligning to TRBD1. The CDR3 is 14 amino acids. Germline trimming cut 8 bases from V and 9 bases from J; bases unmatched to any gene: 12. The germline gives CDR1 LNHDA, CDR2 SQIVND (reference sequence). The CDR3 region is CASRQGQLYGEQFF. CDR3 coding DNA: TGTGCCAGTCGACAGGGGCAATTGTATGGTGAGCAGTTCTTC. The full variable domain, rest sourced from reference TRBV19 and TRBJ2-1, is DGGITQSPKYLFRKEGQNVTLSCEQNLNHDAMYWYRQDPGQGLRLIYYSQIVNDFQKGDIAEGYSVSREKKESFPLTVTSAQKNPTAFYLCASRQGQLYGEQFFGPGTRLTVL.

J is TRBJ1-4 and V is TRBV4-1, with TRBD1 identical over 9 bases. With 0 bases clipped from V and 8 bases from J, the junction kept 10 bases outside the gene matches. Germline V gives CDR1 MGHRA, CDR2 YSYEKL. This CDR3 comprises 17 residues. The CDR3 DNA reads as TGCGCCAGCAGCCAAGAAGGGGGGACAGGGTTTGGGGAAAAACTGTTTTTT. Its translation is CASSQEGGTGFGEKLFF.

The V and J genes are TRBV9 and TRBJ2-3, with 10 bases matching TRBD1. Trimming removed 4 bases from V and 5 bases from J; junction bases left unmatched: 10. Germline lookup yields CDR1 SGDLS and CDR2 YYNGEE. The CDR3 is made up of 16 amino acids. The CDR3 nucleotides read TGTGCCAGCAGCCCTCGGACAGGGGGTTCGGGAGATACGCAGTATTTT. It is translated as CASSPRTGGSGDTQYF. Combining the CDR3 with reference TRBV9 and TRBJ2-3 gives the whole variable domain DSGVTQTPKHLITATGQRVTLRCSPRSGDLSVYWYQQSLDQGLQFLIQYYNGEERAKGNILERFSAQQFPDLHSELNLSSLELGDSALYFCASSPRTGGSGDTQYFGPGTRLTVL.

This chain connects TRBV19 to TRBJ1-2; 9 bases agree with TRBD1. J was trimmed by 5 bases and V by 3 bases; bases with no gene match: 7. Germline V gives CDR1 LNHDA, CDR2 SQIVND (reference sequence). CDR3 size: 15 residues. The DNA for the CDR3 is TGTGCCAGTAGTATTGGGACAGGGTCGCGTTATGGCTACACCTTC. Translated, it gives CASSIGTGSRYGYTF.

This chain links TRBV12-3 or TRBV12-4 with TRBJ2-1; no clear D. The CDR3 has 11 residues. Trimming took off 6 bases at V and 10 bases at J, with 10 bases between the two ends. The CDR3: CASSYDLEQFF. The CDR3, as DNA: TGTGCCAGCAGCTACGACTTAGAGCAGTTCTTC.

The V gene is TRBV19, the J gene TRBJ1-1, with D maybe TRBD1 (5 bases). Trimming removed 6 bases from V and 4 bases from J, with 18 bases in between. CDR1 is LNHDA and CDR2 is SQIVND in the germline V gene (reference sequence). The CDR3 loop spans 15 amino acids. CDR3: CASSLPPGRGTEAFF. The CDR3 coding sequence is TGTGCCAGTAGCCTCCCCCCGGGTAGGGGCACTGAAGCTTTCTTT.

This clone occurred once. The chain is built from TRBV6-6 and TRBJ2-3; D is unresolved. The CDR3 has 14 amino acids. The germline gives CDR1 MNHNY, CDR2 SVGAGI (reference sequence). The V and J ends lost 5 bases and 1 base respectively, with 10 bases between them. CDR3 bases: TGTGCCAGCAGTCTAAGCCGGGGCACAGATACGCAGTATTTT. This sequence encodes CASSLSRGTDTQYF.

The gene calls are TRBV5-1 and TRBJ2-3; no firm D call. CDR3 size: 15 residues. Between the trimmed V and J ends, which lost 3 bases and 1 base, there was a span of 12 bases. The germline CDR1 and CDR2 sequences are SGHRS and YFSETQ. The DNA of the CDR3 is TGCGCCAGCAGCTCGACCGACTCTCGCACAGATACGCAGTATTTT. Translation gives CASSSTDSRTDTQYF.

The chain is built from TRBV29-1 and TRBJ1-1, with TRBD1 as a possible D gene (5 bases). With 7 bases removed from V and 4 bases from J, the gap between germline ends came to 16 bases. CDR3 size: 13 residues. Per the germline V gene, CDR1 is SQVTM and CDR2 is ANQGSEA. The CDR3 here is CSGRAGEGTEAFF. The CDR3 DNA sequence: TGCAGCGGGCGAGCGGGGGAGGGCACTGAAGCTTTCTTT. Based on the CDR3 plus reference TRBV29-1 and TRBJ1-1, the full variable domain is SAVISQKPSRDICQRGTSLTIQCQVDSQVTMMFWYRQQPGQSLTLIATANQGSEATYESGFVIDKFPISRPNLTFSTLTVSNMSPEDSSIYLCSGRAGEGTEAFFGQGTRLTVV.

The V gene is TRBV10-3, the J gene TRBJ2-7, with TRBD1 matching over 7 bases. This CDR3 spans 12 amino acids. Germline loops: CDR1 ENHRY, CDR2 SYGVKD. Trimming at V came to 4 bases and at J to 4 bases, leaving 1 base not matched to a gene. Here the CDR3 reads CAISGQGYEQYF. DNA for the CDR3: TGTGCCATCAGTGGACAGGGTTACGAGCAGTACTTC.

The CDR3 DNA reads as TGTGCCAGCAGCCCGGGGGCTAGCGGGAGTGCAACAGATACGCAGTATTTT. It is translated as CASSPGASGSATDTQYF. This sequence joins TRBV3-1 (or the pseudogene TRBV3-2) and TRBJ2-3; 10 nucleotides align to TRBD2. Germline values: CDR1 LGHDT, CDR2 YNNKEL (reference sequence). With V trimmed by 4 bases and J by 3 bases, 10 bases remained unmatched. The CDR3 totals 17 residues.

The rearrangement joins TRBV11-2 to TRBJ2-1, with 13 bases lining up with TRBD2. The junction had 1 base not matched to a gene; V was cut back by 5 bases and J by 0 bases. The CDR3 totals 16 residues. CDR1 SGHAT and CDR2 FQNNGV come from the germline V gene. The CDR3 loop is CASSRLAGGSYNEQFF. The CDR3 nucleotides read TGTGCCAGCAGCCGACTAGCGGGGGGCTCCTACAATGAGCAGTTCTTC.

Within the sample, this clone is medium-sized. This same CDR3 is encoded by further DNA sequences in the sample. Written as DNA, the CDR3 is TGTGCCAGTAGCCACAGATACGAGCAGTACTTC. Translation: CASSHRYEQYF. V usage is TRBV19 and J usage is TRBJ2-7; no clear D. Germline CDR1 and CDR2: LNHDA and SQIVND (reference sequence). The CDR3 length is 11 residues. The ends were cut back, 6 bases at V and 4 bases at J, with 7 bases in the middle.

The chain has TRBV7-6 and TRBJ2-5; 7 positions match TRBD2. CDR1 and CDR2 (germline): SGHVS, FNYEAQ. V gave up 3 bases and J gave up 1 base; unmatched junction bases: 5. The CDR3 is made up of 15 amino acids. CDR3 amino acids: CASSLFGGGQETQYF. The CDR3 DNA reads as TGTGCCAGCAGCTTGTTCGGCGGGGGCCAAGAGACCCAGTACTTC.

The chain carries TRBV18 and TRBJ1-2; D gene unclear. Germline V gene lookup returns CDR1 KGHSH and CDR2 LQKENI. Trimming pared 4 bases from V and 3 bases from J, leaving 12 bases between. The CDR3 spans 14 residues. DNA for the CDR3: TGTGCCAGCTCACTTCTGGGAGGCGACTATGGCTACACCTTC. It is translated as CASSLLGGDYGYTF.

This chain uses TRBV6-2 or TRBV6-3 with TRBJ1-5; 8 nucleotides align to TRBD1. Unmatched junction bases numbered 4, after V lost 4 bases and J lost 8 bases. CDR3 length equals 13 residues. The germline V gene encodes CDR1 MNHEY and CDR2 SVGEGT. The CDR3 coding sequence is TGTGCCAGCAGTTTGGGACAGGCGAAGCCCCAGCATTTT. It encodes CASSLGQAKPQHF.

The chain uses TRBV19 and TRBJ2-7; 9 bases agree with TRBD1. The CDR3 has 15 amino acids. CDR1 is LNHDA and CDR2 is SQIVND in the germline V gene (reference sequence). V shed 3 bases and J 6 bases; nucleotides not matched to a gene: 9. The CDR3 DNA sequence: TGTGCCAGTAGTATTTCCGGGACAGGGACTGGCGAGCAGTACTTC. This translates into CASSISGTGTGEQYF.

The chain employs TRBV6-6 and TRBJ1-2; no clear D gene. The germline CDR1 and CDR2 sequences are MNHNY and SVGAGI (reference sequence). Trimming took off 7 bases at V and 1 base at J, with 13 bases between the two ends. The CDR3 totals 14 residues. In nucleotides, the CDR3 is TGTGCCAGCACTCCAGAAAAGTTTAACTATGGCTACACCTTC. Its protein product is CASTPEKFNYGYTF.

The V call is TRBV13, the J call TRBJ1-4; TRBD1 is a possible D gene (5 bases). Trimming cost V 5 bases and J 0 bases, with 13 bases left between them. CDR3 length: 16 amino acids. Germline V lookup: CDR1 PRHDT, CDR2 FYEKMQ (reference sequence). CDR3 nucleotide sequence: TGTGCCAGCAGCCCCCTGGGGCAGGCAACTAATGAAAAACTGTTTTTT. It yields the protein CASSPLGQATNEKLFF.

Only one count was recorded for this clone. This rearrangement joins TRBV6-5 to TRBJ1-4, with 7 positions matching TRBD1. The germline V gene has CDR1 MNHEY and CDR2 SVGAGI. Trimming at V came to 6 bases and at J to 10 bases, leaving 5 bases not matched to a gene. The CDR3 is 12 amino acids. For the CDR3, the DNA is TGTGCCAGCAGGACAGGGTTGGGAAAACTGTTTTTT. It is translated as CASRTGLGKLFF.

CDR3 amino acids: CASSVDRGRNTEAFF. The CDR3 nucleotides are TGTGCCAGCAGCGTAGACAGGGGGCGGAACACTGAAGCTTTCTTT. The chain joins TRBV7-2 to TRBJ1-1, with 10 bases lining up with TRBD1. The CDR3 is 15 residues long. The V gene end was trimmed by 5 bases and the J gene end by 1 base; junction bases not matched to a gene: 4. Germline CDR1 reads SGHTA; CDR2 reads FQGNSA.

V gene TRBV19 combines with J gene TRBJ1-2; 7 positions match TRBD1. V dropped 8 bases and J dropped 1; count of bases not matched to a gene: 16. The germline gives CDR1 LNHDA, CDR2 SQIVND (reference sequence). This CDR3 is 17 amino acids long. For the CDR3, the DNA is TGTGCCAGTTTGACGGGAGAGGACAGGTACTGTAACTATGGCTACACCTTC. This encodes CASLTGEDRYCNYGYTF.

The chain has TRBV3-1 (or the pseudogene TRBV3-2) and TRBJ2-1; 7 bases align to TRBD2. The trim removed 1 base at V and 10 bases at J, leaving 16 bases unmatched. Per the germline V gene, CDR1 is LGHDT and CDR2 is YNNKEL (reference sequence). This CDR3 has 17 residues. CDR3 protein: CASSQVAFREGSGEQFF. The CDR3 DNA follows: TGTGCCAGCAGCCAAGTGGCGTTTAGGGAGGGAAGCGGGGAGCAGTTCTTC.

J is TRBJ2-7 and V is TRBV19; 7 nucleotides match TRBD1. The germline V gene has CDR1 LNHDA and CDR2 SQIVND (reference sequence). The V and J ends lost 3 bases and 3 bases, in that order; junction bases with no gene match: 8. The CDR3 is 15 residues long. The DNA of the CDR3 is TGTGCCAGTAGTATGTCCCGGGACAGATACTACGAGCAGTACTTC. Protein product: CASSMSRDRYYEQYF. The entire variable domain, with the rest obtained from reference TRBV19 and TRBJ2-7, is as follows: DGGITQSPKYLFRKEGQNVTLSCEQNLNHDAMYWYRQDPGQGLRLIYYSQIVNDFQKGDIAEGYSVSREKKESFPLTVTSAQKNPTAFYLCASSMSRDRYYEQYFGPGTRLTVT.

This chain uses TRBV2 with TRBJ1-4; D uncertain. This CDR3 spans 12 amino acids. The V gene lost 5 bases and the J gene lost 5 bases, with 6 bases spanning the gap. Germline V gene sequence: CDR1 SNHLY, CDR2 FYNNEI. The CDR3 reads CASSSGNEKLFF. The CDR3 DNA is TGTGCCAGCAGTAGCGGAAATGAAAAACTGTTTTTT.

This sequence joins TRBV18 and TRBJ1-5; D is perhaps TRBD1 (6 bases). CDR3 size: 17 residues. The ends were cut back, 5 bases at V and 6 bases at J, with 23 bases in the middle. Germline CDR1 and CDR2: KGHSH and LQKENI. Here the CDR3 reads CASSETGNSMLTQPQHF. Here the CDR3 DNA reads TGTGCCAGCTCAGAAACAGGGAATTCGATGTTAACTCAGCCCCAGCATTTT.